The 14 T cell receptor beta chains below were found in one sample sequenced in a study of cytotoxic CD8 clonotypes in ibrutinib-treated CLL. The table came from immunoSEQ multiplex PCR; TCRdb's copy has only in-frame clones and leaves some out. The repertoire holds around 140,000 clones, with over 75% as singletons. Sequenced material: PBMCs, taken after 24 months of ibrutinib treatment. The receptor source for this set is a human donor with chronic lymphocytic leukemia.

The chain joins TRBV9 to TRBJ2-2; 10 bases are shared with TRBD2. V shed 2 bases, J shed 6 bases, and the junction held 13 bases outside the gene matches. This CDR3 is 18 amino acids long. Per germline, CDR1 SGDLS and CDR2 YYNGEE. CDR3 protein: CASSVEGLADRSSGELFF. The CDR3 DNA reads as TGTGCCAGCAGCGTCGAAGGACTAGCGGATAGATCCTCCGGGGAGCTGTTTTTT.

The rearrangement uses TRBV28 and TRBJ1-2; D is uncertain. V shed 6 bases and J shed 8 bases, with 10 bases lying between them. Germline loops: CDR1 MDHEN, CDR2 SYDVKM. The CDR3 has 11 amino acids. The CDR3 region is CASSLTEGYTF. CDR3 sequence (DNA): TGTGCCAGCAGCCTGACGGAAGGCTACACCTTC.

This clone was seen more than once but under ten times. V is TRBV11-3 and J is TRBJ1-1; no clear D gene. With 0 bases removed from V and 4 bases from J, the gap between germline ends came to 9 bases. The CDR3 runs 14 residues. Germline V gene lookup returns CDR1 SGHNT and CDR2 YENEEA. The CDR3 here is CASSLEGWSTEAFF. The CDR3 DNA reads TGTGCCAGCAGCTTAGAGGGTTGGAGCACTGAAGCTTTCTTT.

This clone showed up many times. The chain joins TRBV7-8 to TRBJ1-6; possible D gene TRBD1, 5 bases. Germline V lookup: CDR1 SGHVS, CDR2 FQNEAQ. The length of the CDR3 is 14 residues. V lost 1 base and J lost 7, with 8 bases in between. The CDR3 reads CASSLVGVNSPLHF. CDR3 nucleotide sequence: TGTGCCAGCAGCTTAGTAGGGGTAAATTCACCCCTCCACTTT.

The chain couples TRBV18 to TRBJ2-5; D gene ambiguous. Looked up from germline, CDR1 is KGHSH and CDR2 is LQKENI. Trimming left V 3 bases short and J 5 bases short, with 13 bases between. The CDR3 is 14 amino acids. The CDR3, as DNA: TGTGCCAGCTCACCTAGGGCTATCCGTGAGACCCAGTACTTC. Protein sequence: CASSPRAIRETQYF.

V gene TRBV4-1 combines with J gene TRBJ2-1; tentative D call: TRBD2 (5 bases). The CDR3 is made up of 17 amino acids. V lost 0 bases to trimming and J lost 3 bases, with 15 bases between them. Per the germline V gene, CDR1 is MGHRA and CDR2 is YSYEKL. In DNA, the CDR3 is TGCGCCAGCAGCCAAGATCCTCAAGCGGTGAACTACAATGAGCAGTTCTTC. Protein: CASSQDPQAVNYNEQFF.

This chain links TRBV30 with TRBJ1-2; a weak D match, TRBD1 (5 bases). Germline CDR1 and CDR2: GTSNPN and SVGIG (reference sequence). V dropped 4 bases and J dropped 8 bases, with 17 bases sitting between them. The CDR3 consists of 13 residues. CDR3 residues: CAWTRGWGDGYTF. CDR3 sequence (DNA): TGTGCCTGGACCCGTGGTTGGGGGGACGGCTACACCTTC.

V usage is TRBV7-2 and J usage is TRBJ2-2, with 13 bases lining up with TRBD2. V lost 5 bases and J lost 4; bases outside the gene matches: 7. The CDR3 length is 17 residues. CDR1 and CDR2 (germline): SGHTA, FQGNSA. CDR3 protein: CASSRGLAGALTGELFF. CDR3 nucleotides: TGTGCCAGCAGCCGAGGACTAGCGGGGGCCCTCACCGGGGAGCTGTTTTTT.

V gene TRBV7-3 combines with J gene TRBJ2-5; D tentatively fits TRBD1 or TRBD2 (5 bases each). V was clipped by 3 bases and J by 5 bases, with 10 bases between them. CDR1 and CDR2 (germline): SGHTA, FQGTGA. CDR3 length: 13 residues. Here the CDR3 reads CASSFDRGETQYF. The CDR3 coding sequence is TGTGCCAGCAGCTTTGACAGAGGGGAGACCCAGTACTTC. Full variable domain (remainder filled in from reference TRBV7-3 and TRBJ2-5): GAGVSQTPSNKVTEKGKYVELRCDPISGHTALYWYRQSLGQGPEFLIYFQGTGAADDSGLPNDRFFAVRPEGSVSTLKIQRTERGDSAVYLCASSFDRGETQYFGPGTRLLVL.

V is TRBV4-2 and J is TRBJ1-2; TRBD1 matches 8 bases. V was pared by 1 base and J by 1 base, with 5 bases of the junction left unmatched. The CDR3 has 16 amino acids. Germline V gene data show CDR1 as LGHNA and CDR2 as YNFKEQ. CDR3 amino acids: CASSQGFGQGNYGYTF. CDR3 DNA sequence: TGTGCCAGCAGCCAAGGGTTTGGACAGGGTAACTATGGCTACACCTTC.

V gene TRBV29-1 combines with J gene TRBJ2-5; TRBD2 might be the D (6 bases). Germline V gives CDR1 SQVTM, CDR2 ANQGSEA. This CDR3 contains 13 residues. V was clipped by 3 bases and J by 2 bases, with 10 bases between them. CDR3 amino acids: CSVEGGAQETQYF. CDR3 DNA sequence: TGCAGCGTTGAGGGAGGTGCGCAAGAGACCCAGTACTTC.

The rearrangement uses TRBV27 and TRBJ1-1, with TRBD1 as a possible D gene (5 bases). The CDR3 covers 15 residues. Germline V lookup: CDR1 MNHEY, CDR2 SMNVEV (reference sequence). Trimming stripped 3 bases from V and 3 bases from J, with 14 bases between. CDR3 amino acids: CASSFGGGGHTEAFF. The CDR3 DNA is TGTGCCAGCAGTTTCGGGGGGGGTGGTCACACTGAAGCTTTCTTT.

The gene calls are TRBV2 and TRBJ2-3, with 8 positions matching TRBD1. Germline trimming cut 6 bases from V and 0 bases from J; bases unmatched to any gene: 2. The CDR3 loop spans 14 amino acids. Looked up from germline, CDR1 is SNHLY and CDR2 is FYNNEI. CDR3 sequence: CASRRTGSTDTQYF. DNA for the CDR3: TGTGCCAGCAGGCGGACAGGGAGCACAGATACGCAGTATTTT.

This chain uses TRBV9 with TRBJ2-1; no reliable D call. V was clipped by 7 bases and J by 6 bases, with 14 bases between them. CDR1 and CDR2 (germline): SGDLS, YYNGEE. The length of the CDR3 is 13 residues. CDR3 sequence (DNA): TGTGCCAGCTCCGTGACCCCCGGCAATGAGCAGTTCTTC. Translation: CASSVTPGNEQFF. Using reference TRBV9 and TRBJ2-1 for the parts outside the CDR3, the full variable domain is DSGVTQTPKHLITATGQRVTLRCSPRSGDLSVYWYQQSLDQGLQFLIQYYNGEERAKGNILERFSAQQFPDLHSELNLSSLELGDSALYFCASSVTPGNEQFFGPGTRLTVL.